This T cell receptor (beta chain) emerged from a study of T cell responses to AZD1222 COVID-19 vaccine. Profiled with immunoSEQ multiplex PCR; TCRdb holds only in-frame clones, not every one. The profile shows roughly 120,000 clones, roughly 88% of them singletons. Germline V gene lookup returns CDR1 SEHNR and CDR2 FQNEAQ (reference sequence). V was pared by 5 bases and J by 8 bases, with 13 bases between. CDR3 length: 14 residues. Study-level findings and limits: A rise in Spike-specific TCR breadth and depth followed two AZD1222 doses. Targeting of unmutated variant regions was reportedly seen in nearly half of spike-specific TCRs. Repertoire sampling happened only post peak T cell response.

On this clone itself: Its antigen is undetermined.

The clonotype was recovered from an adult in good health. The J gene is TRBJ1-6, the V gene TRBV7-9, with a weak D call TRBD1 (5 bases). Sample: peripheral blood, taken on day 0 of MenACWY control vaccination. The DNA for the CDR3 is TGTGCCAGCAGCCTCCCGGGGGGTTATTCACCCCTCCACTTT. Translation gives CASSLPGGYSPLHF.